Listed below are T cell receptor beta chains from one sample, sequenced in a study of OX40 agonist ivuxolimab in advanced cancers. Clones were sequenced by immunoSEQ multiplex PCR, and TCRdb holds only the in-frame ones, with some missing. The data contain more than 25,000 clones, about 90% of them seen just once; the ten biggest clones take up approximately 16%. The sample consisted of CD4+ or CD8+ T cells sorted from blood, taken in a trial of the OX40 agonist ivuxolimab. The source is an adult with an advanced solid tumor such as melanoma, head and neck, liver or kidney cancer. Both conserved end residues are part of each CDR3. Fields, in order: D gene, V gene, clone size, J gene, CDR3 DNA, CDR3 protein. The D gene is left open where the match is weak. Rows give clone size only sometimes, using once, few, many, or a class for an expanded clone.

>.|TRBV4-2|.|TRBJ1-5
TGTGCCAGCAGCCAAGATCAGACAGTCGGGCAGCCCCAGCATTTT
CASSQDQTVGQPQHF
>.|TRBV5-6|.|TRBJ2-1
TGTGCCAGCAGCTTGGTGCAGTACAATGAGCAGTTCTTC
CASSLVQYNEQFF
>TRBD1|TRBV7-9|.|TRBJ1-2
TGTGCCAGCAGCCAAGCGACAGGGGCGGATGGCTACACCTTC
CASSQATGADGYTF
>.|TRBV28|.|TRBJ2-1
TGTGCCAGCAGTTCGGTCTGGGGACCCAGTCTCCACAATGAGCAGTTCTTC
CASSSVWGPSLHNEQFF
>.|TRBV28|.|TRBJ2-1
TGTGCCAGCAGTTTCCCTAGCGATGAGCAGTTCTTC
CASSFPSDEQFF
>TRBD2|TRBV6-1|.|TRBJ2-5
TGTGCCAGCGGGAGGGACCATTCCAGGGAGACCCAGTACTTC
CASGRDHSRETQYF
>.|TRBV28|once|TRBJ2-3
TGTGCCAGCAGTCTCCCTCCAGATACGCAGTATTTT
CASSLPPDTQYF
>TRBD2|TRBV5-1|.|TRBJ2-7
TGCGCCAGCACCCAGGGACTAGCTTTTCACGAGCAGTACTTC
CASTQGLAFHEQYF
>TRBD1|TRBV29-1|.|TRBJ2-7
TGCAGCGTCTCGGGACAGTACTACGAGCAGTACTTC
CSVSGQYYEQYF
>.|TRBV19|few|TRBJ2-2
TGTGCCAGTAGTATATGGGGGAGAGGCACCGGGGAGCTGTTTTTT
CASSIWGRGTGELFF
>TRBD2|TRBV25-1|.|TRBJ2-7
TGTGCCAGCCAACGGGAGGGCCTCCACGAGCAGTACTTC
CASQREGLHEQYF
>.|TRBV9|once|TRBJ2-2
TGTGCCAGCAGCCCCTACGATTTTGGGGGAGGCGGCGGAATTCCCGGGGAGCTGTTTTTT
CASSPYDFGGGGGIPGELFF
>.|TRBV9|.|TRBJ2-7
TGTGCCAGCAGCGGGGGCGGGGCCCCCTACGAGCAGTACTTC
CASSGGGAPYEQYF
>.|TRBV28|.|TRBJ2-3
TGTGCCAGCACCCCAGTGCGAGGTACGCAGTATTTT
CASTPVRGTQYF
>.|TRBV5-5|.|TRBJ2-7
TGTGCCAGCAGGGGGGACTTACCCTACGAGCAGTACTTC
CASRGDLPYEQYF
>TRBD1|TRBV28|.|TRBJ1-2
TGTGCCAGCAGCCAAGACAGGGGCTATGGCTACACCTTC
CASSQDRGYGYTF
>.|TRBV28|.|TRBJ1-5
TGTGCCAGCAGTTTAGCTCAGCCCCAGCATTTT
CASSLAQPQHF
>.|TRBV29-1|.|TRBJ2-1
TGCAGCGTTGAGGAGGCCAATGAGCAGTTCTTC
CSVEEANEQFF
>.|TRBV15|.|TRBJ2-7
TGTGCCACCGGCCCCCAGGGCGAGCAGTACTTC
CATGPQGEQYF
>TRBD2|TRBV5-4|.|TRBJ2-3
TGTGCCAGCAGCTTGGTGGCTGGACTAGCGGTCAGGACCACAGATACGCAGTATTTT
CASSLVAGLAVRTTDTQYF
>.|TRBV7-9|.|TRBJ1-1
TGTGCCAGCAGCCATTCTTGGGGGCCGATTAATGAAGCTTTCTTT
CASSHSWGPINEAFF
>.|TRBV7-8|once|TRBJ1-1
TGTGCCAGCAGCTCCGGGGTACATACTGAAGCTTTCTTT
CASSSGVHTEAFF
>.|TRBV27|.|TRBJ2-1
TGTGCCAGCAGTTTCTCCGGGGAGCAGTTCTTC
CASSFSGEQFF
>.|TRBV9|.|TRBJ1-5
TGTGCCAGCAGCATCGACCTATCAGATCAGCCCCAGCATTTT
CASSIDLSDQPQHF
>.|TRBV27|.|TRBJ2-1
TGTGCCAGCACCCAAGTGGGGGCCCACAATGAGCAGTTCTTC
CASTQVGAHNEQFF
>.|TRBV27|.|TRBJ2-5
TGTGCCAGCAGTTTATTACCAGGGTACCAAGAGACCCAGTACTTC
CASSLLPGYQETQYF
>.|TRBV5-6|once|TRBJ2-7
TGTGCCAGCAGCTTGAGTCTGGGGTCAGAGCAGTACTTC
CASSLSLGSEQYF
>TRBD1|TRBV7-2|.|TRBJ1-1
TGTGCCAGCAGCTCTGGGACAGGGACGGGGACTGAAGCTTTCTTT
CASSSGTGTGTEAFF
>.|TRBV10-3|medium-sized|TRBJ2-2
TGTGCCATCAAGGGCCAATCTGACACCGGGGAGCTGTTTTTT
CAIKGQSDTGELFF
>TRBD1|TRBV9|once|TRBJ2-7
TGTGCCAGCAGCGTGGGGACAGGGTTAAGGGAGCAGTACTTC
CASSVGTGLREQYF
>TRBD2|TRBV7-6|.|TRBJ2-6
TGTGCCAGCAGCGCAACTAGCGGGAGGGCAATGTCTGGGGCCAACGTCCTGACTTTC
CASSATSGRAMSGANVLTF
>.|TRBV5-5|.|TRBJ2-7
TGTGCCAGCAGCTTGTTCCGGGACTCCTACGAGCAGTACTTC
CASSLFRDSYEQYF
>TRBD1|TRBV28|.|TRBJ2-7
TGTGCCAGCAGTTTATTGGGACAGGGAGGGGTCGAGCAGTACTTC
CASSLLGQGGVEQYF
>TRBD1|TRBV6-1|.|TRBJ2-7
TGTGCCAGTGGCGGGACAGGACACTACGAGCAGTACTTC
CASGGTGHYEQYF
>.|TRBV27|.|TRBJ2-1
TGTGCCAGCAGTTTCACCACTAGCTCCCCCTACAATGAGCAGTTCTTC
CASSFTTSSPYNEQFF
>.|TRBV7-9|.|TRBJ2-3
TGTGCCAGCAGCTTAGGGGTTTCCTCGACAGATACGCAGTATTTT
CASSLGVSSTDTQYF
>.|TRBV13|once|TRBJ1-1
TGTGCCAGCAGCTTACTCTCTGGCGGGACTGAAGCTTTCTTT
CASSLLSGGTEAFF
>TRBD1|TRBV19|.|TRBJ2-5
TGTGCCAGTAAAGCCCGGGACAGTAACCAAGAGACCCAGTACTTC
CASKARDSNQETQYF
>.|TRBV15|.|TRBJ1-4
TGTGCCACCAGCAGAGATACGGGTAATGAAAAACTGTTTTTT
CATSRDTGNEKLFF
>.|TRBV7-9|once|TRBJ2-2
TGTGCCAGCAGCTTAGGAGGGAGCCAGAACACCGGGGAGCTGTTTTTT
CASSLGGSQNTGELFF
>.|TRBV6-1|.|TRBJ2-7
TGTGCCAGCAGGGGTCTGGGGATCTACGAGCAGTACTTC
CASRGLGIYEQYF
>.|TRBV28|few|TRBJ2-5
TGTGCCAGCAGCCTAGGATTAGAACAAGAGACCCAGTACTTC
CASSLGLEQETQYF
>.|TRBV11-2|.|TRBJ2-1
TGTGCCAGCAGCTTAGTAGGGACGGTGGGGGATGAGCAGTTCTTC
CASSLVGTVGDEQFF
>.|TRBV7-9|.|TRBJ1-2
TGTGCCAGCAGCTTAGTGGGGCCCTATGGCTACACCTTC
CASSLVGPYGYTF
>TRBD1|TRBV19|few|TRBJ2-1
TGTGCCAGTAGTAAATGGGGACAGGGGGCGGCTGAGCAGTTCTTC
CASSKWGQGAAEQFF
>TRBD1|TRBV5-1|.|TRBJ2-2
TGCGCCAGCAGCCCAGGACAGGGGAACACCGGGGAGCTGTTTTTT
CASSPGQGNTGELFF
>TRBD2|TRBV4-2|.|TRBJ2-7
TGTGCCAGCAGCCAAGATAGCGGGAGCTCCTACGAGCAGTACTTC
CASSQDSGSSYEQYF
>.|TRBV10-3|.|TRBJ2-7
TGTGCCATCAGTGGGGGAGAGAGCTCGGCCTACGAGCAGTACTTC
CAISGGESSAYEQYF
>.|TRBV9|.|TRBJ2-1
TGTGCCAGCAGCCCAGGGGGGACCCCTCGGGGCAATGAGCAGTTCTTC
CASSPGGTPRGNEQFF
>TRBD1|TRBV28|.|TRBJ2-1
TGTGCCAGCAGCGACAGGGATGAGCAGTTCTTC
CASSDRDEQFF
>TRBD2|TRBV4-1|.|TRBJ2-3
TGCGCCAGCAGGGATCTAGCGGGAGGAGGTGCAGATACGCAGTATTTT
CASRDLAGGGADTQYF
>TRBD2|TRBV27|.|TRBJ2-1
TGTGCCAGCAGTTTAAGACTAGCGGGAGTCTACAATGAGCAGTTCTTC
CASSLRLAGVYNEQFF
>.|TRBV27|few|TRBJ2-1
TGTGCCAGCAGTCCCCTCCTTCAGAGCTCCTACAATGAGCAGTTCTTC
CASSPLLQSSYNEQFF